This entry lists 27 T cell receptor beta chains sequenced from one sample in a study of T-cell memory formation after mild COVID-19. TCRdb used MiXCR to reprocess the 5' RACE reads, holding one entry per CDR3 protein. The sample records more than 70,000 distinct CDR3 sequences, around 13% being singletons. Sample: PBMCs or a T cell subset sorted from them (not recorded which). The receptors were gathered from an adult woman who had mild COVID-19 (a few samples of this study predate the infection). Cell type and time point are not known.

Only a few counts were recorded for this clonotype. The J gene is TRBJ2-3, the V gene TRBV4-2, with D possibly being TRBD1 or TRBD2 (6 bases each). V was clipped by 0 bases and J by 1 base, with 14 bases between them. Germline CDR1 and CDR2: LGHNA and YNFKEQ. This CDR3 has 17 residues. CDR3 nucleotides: TGTGCCAGCAGCCAAGATGGCCCGGGGGCGGGCACAGATACGCAGTATTTT. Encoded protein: CASSQDGPGAGTDTQYF.

CDR3 DNA: TGTGCCAGCAGCTTGAATACGAGTTGGAAGAAAAACATTCAGTACTTC. The encoded protein is CASSLNTSWKKNIQYF. The chain uses TRBV5-6 and TRBJ2-4, with no clear D. Trimming took off 1 base at V and 4 bases at J, with 15 bases between the two ends. This CDR3 is built from 16 residues. The germline V gene encodes CDR1 SGHDT and CDR2 YYEEEE.

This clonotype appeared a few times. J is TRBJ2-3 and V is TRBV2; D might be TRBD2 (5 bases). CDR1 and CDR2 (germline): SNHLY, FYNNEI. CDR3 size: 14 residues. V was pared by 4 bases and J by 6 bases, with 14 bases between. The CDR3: CASSALGGVDTQYF. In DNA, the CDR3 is TGTGCCAGCAGTGCGCTAGGAGGCGTCGATACGCAGTATTTT.

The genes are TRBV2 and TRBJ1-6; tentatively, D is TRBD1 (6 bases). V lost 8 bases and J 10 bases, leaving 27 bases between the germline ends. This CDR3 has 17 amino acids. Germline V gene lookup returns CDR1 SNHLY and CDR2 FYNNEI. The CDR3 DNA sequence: TGTGCCAGCTCTCCGCCCAGGGGCGGGCCCTCCGGGTCACCCCTCCACTTT. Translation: CASSPPRGGPSGSPLHF.

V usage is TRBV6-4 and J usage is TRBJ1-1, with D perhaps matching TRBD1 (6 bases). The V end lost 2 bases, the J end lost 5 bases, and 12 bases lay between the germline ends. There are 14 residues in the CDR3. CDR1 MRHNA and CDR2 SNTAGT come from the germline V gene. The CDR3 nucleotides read TGTGCCAGCAGTGACGGCGAGGGGGGAACTGAAGCTTTCTTT. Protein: CASSDGEGGTEAFF.

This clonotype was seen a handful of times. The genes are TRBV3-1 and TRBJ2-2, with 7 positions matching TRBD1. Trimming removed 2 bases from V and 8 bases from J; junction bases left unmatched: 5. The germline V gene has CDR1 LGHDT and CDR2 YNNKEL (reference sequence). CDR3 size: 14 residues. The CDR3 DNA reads TGTGCCAGCAGCCAAAGGGGGCCATGGGGGGAGCTGTTTTTT. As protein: CASSQRGPWGELFF.

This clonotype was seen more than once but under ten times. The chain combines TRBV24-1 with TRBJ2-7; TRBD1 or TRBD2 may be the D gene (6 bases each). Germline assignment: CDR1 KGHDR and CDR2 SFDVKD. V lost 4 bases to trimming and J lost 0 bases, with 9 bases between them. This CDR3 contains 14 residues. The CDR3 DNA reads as TGTGCCACCAGTGACGGGGGCGCCTCCTACGAGCAGTACTTC. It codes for CATSDGGASYEQYF.

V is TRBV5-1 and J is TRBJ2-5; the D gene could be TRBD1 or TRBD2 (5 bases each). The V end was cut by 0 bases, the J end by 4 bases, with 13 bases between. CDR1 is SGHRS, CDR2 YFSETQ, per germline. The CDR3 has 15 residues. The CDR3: CASSLESGSRETQYF. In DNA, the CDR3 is TGCGCCAGCAGCTTGGAGTCAGGGAGCAGAGAGACCCAGTACTTC.

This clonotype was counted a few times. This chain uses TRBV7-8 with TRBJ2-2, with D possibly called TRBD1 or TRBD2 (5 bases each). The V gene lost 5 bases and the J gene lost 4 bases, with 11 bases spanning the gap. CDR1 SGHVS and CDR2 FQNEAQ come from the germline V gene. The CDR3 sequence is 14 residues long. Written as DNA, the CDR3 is TGTGCCAGCAGCCCGACGGGACCCACCGGGGAGCTGTTTTTT. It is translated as CASSPTGPTGELFF. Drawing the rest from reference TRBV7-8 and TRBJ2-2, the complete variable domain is GAGVSQSPRYKVAKRGQDVALRCDPISGHVSLFWYQQALGQGPEFLTYFQNEAQLDKSGLPSDRFFAERPEGSVSTLKIQRTQQEDSAVYLCASSPTGPTGELFFGEGSRLTVL.

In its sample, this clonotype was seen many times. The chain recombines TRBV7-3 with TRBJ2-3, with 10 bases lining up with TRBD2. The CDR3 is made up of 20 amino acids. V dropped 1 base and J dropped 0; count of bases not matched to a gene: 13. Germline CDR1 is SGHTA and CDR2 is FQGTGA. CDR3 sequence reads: CASSLNPPGGSGGSTDTQYF. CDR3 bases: TGTGCCAGCAGCTTAAACCCCCCCGGGGGTAGCGGGGGGAGCACAGATACGCAGTATTTT. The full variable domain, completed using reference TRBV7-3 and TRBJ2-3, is GAGVSQTPSNKVTEKGKYVELRCDPISGHTALYWYRQSLGQGPEFLIYFQGTGAADDSGLPNDRFFAVRPEGSVSTLKIQRTERGDSAVYLCASSLNPPGGSGGSTDTQYFGPGTRLTVL.

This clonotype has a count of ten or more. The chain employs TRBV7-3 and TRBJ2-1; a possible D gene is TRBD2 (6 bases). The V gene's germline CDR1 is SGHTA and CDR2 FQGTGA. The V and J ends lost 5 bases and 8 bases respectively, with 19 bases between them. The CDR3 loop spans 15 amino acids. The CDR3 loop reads CASSIAETLFDEQFF. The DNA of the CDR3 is TGTGCCAGCAGCATAGCGGAAACCCTTTTCGATGAGCAGTTCTTC.

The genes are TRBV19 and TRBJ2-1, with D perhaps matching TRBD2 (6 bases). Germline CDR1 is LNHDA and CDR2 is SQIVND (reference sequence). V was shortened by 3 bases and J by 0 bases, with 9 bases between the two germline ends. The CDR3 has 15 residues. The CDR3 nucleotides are TGTGCCAGTAGTATGACCGGGGGCTCCTACAATGAGCAGTTCTTC. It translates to CASSMTGGSYNEQFF.

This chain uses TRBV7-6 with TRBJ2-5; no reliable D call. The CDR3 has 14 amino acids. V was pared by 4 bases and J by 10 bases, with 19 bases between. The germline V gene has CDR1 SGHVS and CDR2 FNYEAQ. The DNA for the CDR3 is TGTGCCAGCAGCTCCCCTCTGGCGTCCTTGGACCAGTACTTC. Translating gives CASSSPLASLDQYF.

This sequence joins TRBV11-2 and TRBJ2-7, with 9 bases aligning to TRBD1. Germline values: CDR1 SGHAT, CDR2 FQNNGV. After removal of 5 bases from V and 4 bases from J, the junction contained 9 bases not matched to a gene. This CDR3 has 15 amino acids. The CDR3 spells CASSNPGQGRYEQYF. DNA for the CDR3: TGTGCCAGCAGCAACCCGGGACAGGGAAGGTACGAGCAGTACTTC.

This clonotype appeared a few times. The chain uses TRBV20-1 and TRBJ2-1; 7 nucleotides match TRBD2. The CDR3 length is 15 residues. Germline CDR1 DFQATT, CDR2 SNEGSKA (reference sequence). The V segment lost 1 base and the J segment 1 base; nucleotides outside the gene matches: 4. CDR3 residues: CSARGRETSYNEQFF. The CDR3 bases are TGCAGTGCTAGAGGGCGGGAGACGTCCTACAATGAGCAGTTCTTC.

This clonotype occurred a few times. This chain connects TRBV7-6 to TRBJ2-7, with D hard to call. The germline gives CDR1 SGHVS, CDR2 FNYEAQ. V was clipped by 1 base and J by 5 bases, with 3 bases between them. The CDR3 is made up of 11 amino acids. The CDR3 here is CASSLDNEQYF. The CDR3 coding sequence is TGTGCCAGCAGCTTAGACAACGAGCAGTACTTC.

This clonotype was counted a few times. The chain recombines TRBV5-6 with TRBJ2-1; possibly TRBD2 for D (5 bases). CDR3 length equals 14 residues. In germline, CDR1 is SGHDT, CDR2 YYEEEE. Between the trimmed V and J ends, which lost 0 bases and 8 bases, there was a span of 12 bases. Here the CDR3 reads CASSLASQIHEQFF. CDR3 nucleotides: TGTGCCAGCAGCTTGGCTAGCCAAATCCATGAGCAGTTCTTC.

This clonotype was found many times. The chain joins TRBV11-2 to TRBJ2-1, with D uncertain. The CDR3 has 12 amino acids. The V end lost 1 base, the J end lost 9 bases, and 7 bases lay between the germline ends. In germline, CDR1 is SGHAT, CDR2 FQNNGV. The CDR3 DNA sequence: TGTGCCAGCAGCTTAGTGTTCGGTGAGCAGTTCTTC. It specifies CASSLVFGEQFF.

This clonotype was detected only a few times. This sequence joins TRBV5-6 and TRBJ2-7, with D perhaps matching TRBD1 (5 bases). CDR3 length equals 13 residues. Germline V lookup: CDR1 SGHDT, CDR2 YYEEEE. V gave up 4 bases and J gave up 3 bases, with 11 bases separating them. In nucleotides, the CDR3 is TGTGCCAGCAGCCCCGACAGCTACTACGAGCAGTACTTC. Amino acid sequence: CASSPDSYYEQYF. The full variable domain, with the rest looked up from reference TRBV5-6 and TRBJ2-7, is DAGVTQSPTHLIKTRGQQVTLRCSPKSGHDTVSWYQQALGQGPQFIFQYYEEEERQRGNFPDRFSGHQFPNYSSELNVNALLLGDSALYLCASSPDSYYEQYFGPGTRLTVT.

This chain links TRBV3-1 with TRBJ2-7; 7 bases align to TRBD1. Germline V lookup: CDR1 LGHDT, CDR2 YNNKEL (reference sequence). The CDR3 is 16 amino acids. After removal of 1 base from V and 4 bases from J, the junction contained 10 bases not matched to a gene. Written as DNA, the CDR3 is TGTGCCAGCAGCCAAGGACCGATGGACAGGATATACGAGCAGTACTTC. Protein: CASSQGPMDRIYEQYF.

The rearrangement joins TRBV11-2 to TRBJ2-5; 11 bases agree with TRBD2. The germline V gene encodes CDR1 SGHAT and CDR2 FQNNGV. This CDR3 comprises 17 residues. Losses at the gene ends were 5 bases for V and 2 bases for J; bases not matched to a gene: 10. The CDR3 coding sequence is TGTGCCAGCAGCGACACAGGGACTAGCGGAGAGCAAGAGACCCAGTACTTC. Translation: CASSDTGTSGEQETQYF.

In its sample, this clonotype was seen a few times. In DNA, the CDR3 is TGTGCCAGCATGGGAATCAGAATCAATCAGCCCCAGCATTTT. This translates into CASMGIRINQPQHF. The rearrangement links TRBV6-2 or TRBV6-3 to TRBJ1-5, with D unresolved. The CDR3 is 14 amino acids. CDR1 and CDR2 from the germline V gene are MNHEY and SVGEGT. The ends were cut back, 7 bases at V and 3 bases at J, with 13 bases in the middle.

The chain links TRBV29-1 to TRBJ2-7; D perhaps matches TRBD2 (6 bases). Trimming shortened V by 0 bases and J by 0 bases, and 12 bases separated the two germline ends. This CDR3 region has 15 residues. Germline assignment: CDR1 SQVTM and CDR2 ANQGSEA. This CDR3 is CSVEDPGGSSYEQYF. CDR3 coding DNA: TGCAGCGTTGAAGATCCCGGGGGAAGCTCCTACGAGCAGTACTTC.

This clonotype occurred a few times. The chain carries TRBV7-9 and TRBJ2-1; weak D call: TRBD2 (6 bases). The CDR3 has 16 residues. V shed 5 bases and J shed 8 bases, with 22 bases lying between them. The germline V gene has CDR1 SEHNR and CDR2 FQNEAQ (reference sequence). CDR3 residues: CASSPLPGAAMDEQFF. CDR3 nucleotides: TGTGCCAGCAGCCCGCTACCGGGAGCGGCTATGGATGAGCAGTTCTTC.

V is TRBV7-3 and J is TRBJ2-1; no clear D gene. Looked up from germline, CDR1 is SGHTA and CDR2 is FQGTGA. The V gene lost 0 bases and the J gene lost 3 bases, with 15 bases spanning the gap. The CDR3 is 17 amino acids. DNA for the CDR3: TGTGCCAGCAGCTTAACATCGAGCGAAACCCTCTACAATGAGCAGTTCTTC. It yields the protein CASSLTSSETLYNEQFF.

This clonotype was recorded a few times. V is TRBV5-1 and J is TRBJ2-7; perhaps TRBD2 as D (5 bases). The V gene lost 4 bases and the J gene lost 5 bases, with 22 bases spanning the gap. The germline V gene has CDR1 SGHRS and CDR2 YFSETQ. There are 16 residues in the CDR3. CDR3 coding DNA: TGCGCCAGCAGCCGTGAGCCGGGATCTCAGTTACACGAGCAGTACTTC. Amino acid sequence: CASSREPGSQLHEQYF.

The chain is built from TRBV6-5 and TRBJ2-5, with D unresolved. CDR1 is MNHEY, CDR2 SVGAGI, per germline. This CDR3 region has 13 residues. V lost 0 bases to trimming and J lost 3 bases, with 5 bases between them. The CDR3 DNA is TGTGCCAGCAGTTACTCCGAAAAAGAGACCCAGTACTTC. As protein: CASSYSEKETQYF.